The rows below give T cell receptor beta chains drawn from one sample of a study of blood T cell repertoires in COVID-19. TCRdb's copy holds only in-frame clones and misses some; the assay was immunoSEQ multiplex PCR. The sample consists of around 310,000 clones, about nine tenths of them appearing once. The sequencing sample was made of PBMCs or T cells enriched from blood (not recorded which). The receptor set was obtained from a woman aged 30 to 39 who had recovered from COVID-19. The CDR3 runs from the conserved cysteine through the conserved F or W. A D gene is named only where the DNA matches it firmly. Only part of the rows carry a size: once, few, many, or a class if the clone is expanded.

V gene	clone size	J gene	D gene	CDR3 DNA	CDR3 protein
TRBV2	.	TRBJ1-4	.	TGTGCCAGCAGTGTTGAAAGGCCCAAAGGGGGTGAAAAACTGTTTTTT	CASSVERPKGGEKLFF
TRBV11-3	.	TRBJ2-2	TRBD2	TGTGCCAGCAGTTCGTCAAGCGGGAGAGTCGCGAACACCGGGGAGCTGTTTTTT	CASSSSSGRVANTGELFF
TRBV25-1	few	TRBJ1-2	TRBD1	TGTGCCAGCAGTGAACCAGGGGCAGGGGGCTTGTATGGCTACACCTTC	CASSEPGAGGLYGYTF
TRBV10-3	once	TRBJ1-1	.	TGTGCCATCTCACGGGATCCAGAGACTGAAGCTTTCTTT	CAISRDPETEAFF
TRBV4-1	once	TRBJ2-2	.	TGCGCCAGCAGCCGAGAAATCGGGAGATCGATGTTTTTT	CASSREIGRSMFF
TRBV10-3	.	TRBJ2-7	.	TGTGCCATCAGCGATAGTAGCGGTAACTCCTACGAGCAGTACTTC	CAISDSSGNSYEQYF
TRBV30	.	TRBJ1-1	.	TGTGCCTGGACGCAGCCGGGTGTTGTCACTGAAGCTTTCTTT	CAWTQPGVVTEAFF
TRBV5-5	.	TRBJ2-7	.	TGTGCCAGCAGCTTCTTCGTGGACTCGCAATACTTC	CASSFFVDSQYF
TRBV19	.	TRBJ1-1	.	TGTGCCAGTAGTATGAGGACCTTGGTGGCGGGGATGAACACTGAAGCTTTCTTT	CASSMRTLVAGMNTEAFF
TRBV3-1/TRBV3-2	.	TRBJ2-7	TRBD2	TGTGCCAGCAGCCCCACGGTAGCGGGAGGGAAGGAGCAGTACTTC	CASSPTVAGGKEQYF
TRBV2	.	TRBJ1-1	.	TGTGCCCTACGCGCTGGCGGAGAACTTGAAGCTTTCTTT	CALRAGGELEAFF
TRBV18	.	TRBJ2-3	.	TGTGCCAGCTCACCACCGGAGGGGGGGCCCAAAAGGAATACGCAGTATTTT	CASSPPEGGPKRNTQYF
TRBV3-1/TRBV3-2	.	TRBJ2-1	.	TGTGCCAGCAGCCAAGAAGGGGAAAGCTCCTACAATGAGCAGTTCTTC	CASSQEGESSYNEQFF
TRBV7-9	.	TRBJ2-3	TRBD1	TGTGCCAGCAGCCAGACAGGGGGCACAGATACGCAGTATTTT	CASSQTGGTDTQYF
TRBV4-2	.	TRBJ1-4	.	TGTGCCAGCAGCCAGAACCACGGGTGGCAGGGTGGGGAAAAACTGTTTTTT	CASSQNHGWQGGEKLFF
TRBV9	once	TRBJ2-7	TRBD1	TGTGCCAGCAGCGTAGACGGGACAGGGTCGGACGAGCAGTACTTC	CASSVDGTGSDEQYF
TRBV27	.	TRBJ1-6	TRBD1	TGTGCCAGCAGTTCGACCGGGACAGCGATTTATAATTCACCCCTCCACTTT	CASSSTGTAIYNSPLHF
TRBV6-5	.	TRBJ2-7	.	TGTGCCAGCAGACCCCTTAGGACAGACGACTACGAGCAGTACTTC	CASRPLRTDDYEQYF
TRBV18	.	TRBJ2-1	TRBD2	TGTGCCAGCTCATTGACTAGCGGAGACTTTAATGAGCAGTTCTTC	CASSLTSGDFNEQFF
TRBV11-2	.	TRBJ2-1	.	TGTGCCAGCAGCTTAGACCATTGGGGGCGGGAGCAGTTCTTC	CASSLDHWGREQFF
TRBV20-1	.	TRBJ2-7	.	TGCAGTGCTAGTAACATGCTAGCGAAGCAGTACTTC	CSASNMLAKQYF
TRBV11-2	.	TRBJ2-3	TRBD2	TGTGCCAGCAGCTCACCGGTGGCTAGCGGGACGCTGTTCGTTCATACGCAGTATTTT	CASSSPVASGTLFVHTQYF
TRBV9	.	TRBJ2-1	.	TGTGCCAGCAGCATTATTTGCGATGAGCAGTTCTTC	CASSIICDEQFF
TRBV25-1	.	TRBJ2-2	TRBD1	TGTGCCAGCAGTGACCCCTTCGGACAGGGGACGAACACCGGGGAGCTGTTTTTT	CASSDPFGQGTNTGELFF
TRBV29-1	.	TRBJ1-2	.	TGCAGCGTTGGCGGGGGAGGACGGGAGGGCTACACCTTC	CSVGGGGREGYTF
TRBV6-1	.	TRBJ1-5	TRBD1	TGTGCCAGCAGTGAAGCGCTAACAGGGGGCGGCAATCAGCCCCAGCATTTT	CASSEALTGGGNQPQHF
TRBV6-5	once	TRBJ2-2	TRBD2	TGTGCCAGCATGCTAGCGGGAGTAACCGGGGAGCTGTTTTTT	CASMLAGVTGELFF